A selection of T cell receptor beta chains follows, all from one sample in a study of human T cells and chemical hapten exposure. Using its own MiXCR run on the RACE reads, TCRdb lists one record per CDR3 protein. Of 370,000 or so distinct CDR3 sequences in the sample, approximately 5% were seen once. The sample in question was whole blood, obtained in connection with sensitization to the hapten diphenylcyclopropenone (DPC). These receptors were obtained from a woman aged 45-60 years with alopecia areata. Some clones in this sample may be carry-over from other donors' samples. The conserved cysteine and the conserved F or W are not part of the CDR3 here.

J gene,V gene,CDR3 protein
TRBJ1-4,TRBV12-3/TRBV12-4,ASRDGSTTNEKLF
TRBJ2-7,TRBV5-6,ASSRTGTHEQY
TRBJ1-2,TRBV3-1,ASSQVNRGQGYT
TRBJ2-1,TRBV30,AWRGAGSSYNEQF
TRBJ2-1,TRBV29-1,SVDGGTNEQF
TRBJ2-4,TRBV7-6,ASSLASLAKNIQY
TRBJ2-1,TRBV7-2,ALGQGSNEQF
TRBJ1-5,TRBV7-9,ASSLLGSNQPQH
TRBJ1-5,TRBV6-5,ASRPDRVLPQH
TRBJ2-1,TRBV2,ASSSSKMTRLMGEQF
TRBJ1-1,TRBV5-1,ASSRQERNTEAF
TRBJ1-1,TRBV6-5,ASSYPGSLNTEAF
TRBJ1-6,TRBV9,ASSVLSGENSPLH
TRBJ1-5,TRBV24-1,ATSDIQSDQPQH
TRBJ1-2,TRBV6-1,ASSEAEAFYYGYT
TRBJ1-1,TRBV5-5,ASSDPLRTEAF
TRBJ2-1,TRBV9,ASSVAPGGRYNEQF
TRBJ2-1,TRBV9,ASSVGQANPN
TRBJ2-1,TRBV7-9,ASSPPGGLTYNEQF
TRBJ2-7,TRBV19,ASSPIPGQGAYEQY
TRBJ2-1,TRBV2,AGGAGGTSYNEQF
TRBJ2-1,TRBV28,ASSREREEDRGEQF